This T cell receptor beta chain was identified during a study of T cells and copy number aberrations in small-cell lung cancer. Study-level findings and limits: A small sample size limited this study; results need validation. Versus adjacent lung, tumor T-cell richness and clonality were lower; density nonsignificantly.

In the case of this clone: The antigen is not known.

The repertoire was sequenced with immunoSEQ multiplex PCR; TCRdb's copy has only in-frame clones and lacks some. This sample yields about 7,500 clones, of which approximately 85% are seen a single time; 4.6% belongs to the top ten. V was pared by 3 bases and J by 6 bases, with 10 bases of the junction left unmatched. Germline assignment: CDR1 SGHVS and CDR2 FQNEAQ. The CDR3 spans 16 residues. The chain has TRBV7-8 and TRBJ1-5; 8 bases match TRBD1. The sequence was collected from a woman aged 45-60 years with small cell lung cancer. Sequencing was done on a sample of normal tissue next to the tumor. The CDR3 is CASSFYSGGGSQPQHF. The DNA for the CDR3 is TGTGCCAGCAGCTTTTATTCAGGGGGCGGGAGTCAGCCCCAGCATTTT.